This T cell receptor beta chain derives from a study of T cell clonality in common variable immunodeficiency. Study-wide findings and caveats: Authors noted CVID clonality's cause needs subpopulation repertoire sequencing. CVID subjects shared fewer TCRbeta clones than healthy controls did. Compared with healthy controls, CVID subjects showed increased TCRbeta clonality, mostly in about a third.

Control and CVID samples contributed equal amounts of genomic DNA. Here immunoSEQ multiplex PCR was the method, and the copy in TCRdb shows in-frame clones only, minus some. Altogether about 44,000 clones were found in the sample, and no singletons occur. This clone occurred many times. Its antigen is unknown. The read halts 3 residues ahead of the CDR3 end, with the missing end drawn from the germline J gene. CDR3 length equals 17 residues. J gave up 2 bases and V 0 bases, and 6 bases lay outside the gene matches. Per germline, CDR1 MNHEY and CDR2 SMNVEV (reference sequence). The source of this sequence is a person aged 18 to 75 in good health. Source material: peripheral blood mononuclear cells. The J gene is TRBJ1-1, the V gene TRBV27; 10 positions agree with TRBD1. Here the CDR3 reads CASSLSRQGAINTEAFF. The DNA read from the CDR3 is TGTGCCAGCAGTTTATCCCGACAGGGGGCTATCAACACTGAA.